The rows below give T cell receptor beta chains drawn from one sample of a study of graft-versus-host responses after intestinal transplantation. The protocol was immunoSEQ multiplex PCR, while the TCRdb copy is restricted to in-frame clones and leaves out a portion. The data contain more than 90,000 clones, roughly 93% of them singletons. No cognate antigen is known for these TCRs. The sample in question was unstimulated CD8+ T cells sorted from spleen or lymph node cells, obtained before transplant. These TCRs come from a human donor who was the organ donor for an intestinal transplant. CDR3s include the opening cysteine and the closing phenylalanine or tryptophan. D genes are given only for firm matches. Rows may omit the clone size; those that give it use once, few, many or a size class.

j_call	d_call	v_call	clone_size	cdr3_nt	cdr3_aa
TRBJ1-4	-	TRBV28	once	TGTGCCAGCAGTTTTTGGCAGGGACCGGGTAATTTGGATGAAAAACTGTTTTTT	CASSFWQGPGNLDEKLFF
TRBJ2-7	TRBD2	TRBV19	few	TGTGCCAGTAGTGCCGCGGGAGGGGATTTCTACGAGCAGTACTTC	CASSAAGGDFYEQYF
TRBJ2-5	TRBD1	TRBV4-2	-	TGTGCCAGCAGCCACCTGACAGGGGCCCAAGAGACCCAGTACTTC	CASSHLTGAQETQYF
TRBJ2-7	-	TRBV9	-	TGTGCCAGCAGCGTAGTCGGGGGCCTCAGGGACGAGCAGTACTTC	CASSVVGGLRDEQYF
TRBJ1-1	-	TRBV9	-	TGTGCCAGCAGCCTAGGGGAGAACACTGAAGCTTTCTTT	CASSLGENTEAFF
TRBJ2-3	-	TRBV19	once	TGTGCCACTAGCGCTTCCACAGATACGCAGTATTTT	CATSASTDTQYF
TRBJ2-5	TRBD1	TRBV19	-	TGTGCCAGTAGTGGGGGGACAGGGCACCCCCAAGAGACCCAGTACTTC	CASSGGTGHPQETQYF
TRBJ2-7	-	TRBV27	-	TGTGCCAGCAGTTTTCGGGAGAGCTCCTACGAGCAGTACTTC	CASSFRESSYEQYF
TRBJ2-7	TRBD2	TRBV2	-	TGTGCCAGCGGGGCTAGCGGTTACGAGCAGTACTTC	CASGASGYEQYF
TRBJ1-1	-	TRBV19	-	TGTGCCAGTAGTCCACACTCAGGGAACACTGAAGCTTTCTTT	CASSPHSGNTEAFF
TRBJ2-1	TRBD1	TRBV19	-	TGTGCCAGTAGTATAAGTACAGGGGGTAATGAGCAGTTCTTC	CASSISTGGNEQFF
TRBJ2-7	TRBD1	TRBV27	-	TGTGCCAGCAGCACGGGACAGGGGAGCGCCTACGAGCAGTACTTC	CASSTGQGSAYEQYF
TRBJ2-7	-	TRBV29-1	-	TGCAGCGTTGACTCAGGCTCCTACGAGCAGTACTTC	CSVDSGSYEQYF
TRBJ2-1	-	TRBV7-6	-	TGTGCCAGCAGCTTATTGTGGGGGAGAAATTCCTACAATGAGCAGTTCTTC	CASSLLWGRNSYNEQFF